The 15 T cell receptor beta chains below all came from one sample that was sequenced in a study of cytomegalovirus exposure and HLA in healthy donors. PCR primers comprised 60 Vbeta and 13 Jbeta primers. The assay was immunoSEQ multiplex PCR, and TCRdb's table has in-frame clones only and misses some. The sample spans around 50,000 clones; the ten largest clones claim approximately 9.9%. Sequencing used PBMCs. These receptors came from a woman aged 45-65 years in good health and CMV-seropositive.

This CDR3 reads CAWSLGRTAEQFF. The CDR3 DNA follows: TGTGCCTGGAGTCTCGGGAGGACCGCTGAGCAGTTCTTC. V usage is TRBV30 and J usage is TRBJ2-1; 7 nucleotides agree with TRBD2. CDR1 and CDR2 from the germline V gene are GTSNPN and SVGIG (reference sequence). V was clipped by 2 bases and J by 9 bases; unmatched bases: 7. CDR3 length: 13 amino acids. The full variable domain, in which reference TRBV30 and TRBJ2-1 provide the parts outside the CDR3, is SQTIHQWPATLVQPVGSPLSLECTVEGTSNPNLYWYRQAAGRGLQLLFYSVGIGQISSEVPQNLSASRPQDRQFILSSKKLLLSDSGFYLCAWSLGRTAEQFFGPGTRLTVL.

The V gene is TRBV7-9, the J gene TRBJ1-1; 8 positions match TRBD1. V dropped 5 bases and J dropped 11; count of bases not matched to a gene: 13. Germline CDR1 and CDR2: SEHNR and FQNEAQ (reference sequence). This CDR3 has 14 amino acids. In DNA form, the CDR3 reads TGTGCCAGCAGCCGCACAGGGGGTGATTTATCGGCTTTCTTT. As protein: CASSRTGGDLSAFF.

The J gene is TRBJ1-2, the V gene TRBV30; TRBD1 matches 8 bases. Germline V gives CDR1 GTSNPN, CDR2 SVGIG (reference sequence). The CDR3 runs 12 residues. V lost 5 bases, J lost 10 bases, and 9 bases stayed unmatched. The CDR3 region has the DNA TGTGCCTGGGAAAGGACAGGGAGTGACTACACCTTC. Protein: CAWERTGSDYTF.

This chain joins TRBV28 and TRBJ2-7; D perhaps matches TRBD2 (7 bases). Germline V gene sequence: CDR1 MDHEN, CDR2 SYDVKM. The V and J ends lost 10 bases and 4 bases respectively, with 14 bases between them. This CDR3 comprises 12 residues. The chain's CDR3 is CATVGGAYEQYF. CDR3 nucleotide sequence: TGTGCCACCGTTGGGGGGGCGTACGAGCAGTACTTC.

The CDR3 reads CASSRIRDTRPQHF. CDR3 DNA sequence: TGTGCCAGCAGTCGAATACGGGACACTCGGCCCCAGCATTTT. V gene TRBV28 combines with J gene TRBJ1-5; perhaps TRBD1 as D (6 bases). Deletions cut 5 bases from V and 9 bases from J, with 17 bases between. This CDR3 has 14 residues. In germline, CDR1 is MDHEN, CDR2 SYDVKM.

The gene calls are TRBV2 and TRBJ1-4; no definite D call. The V end was cut by 7 bases, the J end by 0 bases, with 18 bases between. Per germline, CDR1 SNHLY and CDR2 FYNNEI. This CDR3 spans 17 amino acids. As DNA, the CDR3 is TGTGCCAGCACCGAAAGGAGGGCGGAGTCAACTAATGAAAAACTGTTTTTT. This codes for CASTERRAESTNEKLFF.

The chain has TRBV19 and TRBJ2-7; 9 positions agree with TRBD1. The CDR3 runs 13 residues. Germline V gives CDR1 LNHDA, CDR2 SQIVND (reference sequence). V lost 3 bases to trimming and J lost 6 bases; unmatched junction nucleotides: 3. The CDR3 loop is CASSIGTGFEQYF. The CDR3 bases are TGTGCCAGTAGTATTGGGACAGGGTTCGAGCAGTACTTC.

The chain has TRBV27 and TRBJ1-1; D unresolved. Germline CDR1 reads MNHEY; CDR2 reads SMNVEV (reference sequence). This CDR3 is 13 amino acids long. Trimming stripped 8 bases from V and 0 bases from J, with 10 bases between. The CDR3 DNA reads TGTGCCAGCGGAGACGACTTGAACACTGAAGCTTTCTTT. Its protein is CASGDDLNTEAFF.

The chain carries TRBV7-2 and TRBJ1-6; D unresolved. The germline V gene encodes CDR1 SGHTA and CDR2 FQGNSA. V was shortened by 11 bases and J by 1 base, with 9 bases between the two germline ends. The CDR3 runs 13 residues. DNA for the CDR3: TGTGCCGTTACAGCTTCCTATAATTCACCCCTCCACTTT. The encoded protein is CAVTASYNSPLHF.

The chain uses TRBV7-6 and TRBJ2-3; TRBD2 matches at 7 bases. The CDR3 is 16 amino acids. Trimming took 1 base from V and 5 from J; bases not matched to a gene: 9. Germline loops: CDR1 SGHVS, CDR2 FNYEAQ. The CDR3 bases are TGTGCCAGCAGCTTAGGGGGGGGTGAGGCCCAAGATACGCAGTATTTT. Protein: CASSLGGGEAQDTQYF.

The V gene is TRBV5-1, the J gene TRBJ2-7; 9 nucleotides agree with TRBD2. There are 14 residues in the CDR3. Germline V gives CDR1 SGHRS, CDR2 YFSETQ. V trimming: 0 bases; J trimming: 7 bases; junction bases outside the gene matches: 5. The CDR3 nucleotides are TGCGCCAGCAGCTTGGAGGTTAGCGGGGGAGAGCAGTACTTC. The encoded protein is CASSLEVSGGEQYF.

The chain joins TRBV27 to TRBJ2-7; D is undetermined. The V and J ends lost 4 bases and 5 bases respectively, with 6 bases between them. The CDR3 extends over 11 amino acids. Germline V gives CDR1 MNHEY, CDR2 SMNVEV (reference sequence). CDR3 region: CASSSNDEQYF. The CDR3 region has the DNA TGTGCCAGCAGTTCTAACGACGAGCAGTACTTC.

The V call is TRBV4-1, the J call TRBJ2-7; D remains ambiguous. Per the germline V gene, CDR1 is MGHRA and CDR2 is YSYEKL. V dropped 5 bases and J dropped 6 bases, with 17 bases sitting between them. This CDR3 contains 14 residues. The CDR3 is CASSLTGLTGEQYF. The CDR3 nucleotides read TGCGCCAGCAGCTTGACGGGTCTGACGGGCGAGCAGTACTTC.

This chain links TRBV5-4 with TRBJ2-5; TRBD1 agrees at 8 bases. CDR3 length: 14 residues. V shed 3 bases and J 6 bases; nucleotides not matched to a gene: 7. Germline values: CDR1 SGHNT, CDR2 YYREEE (reference sequence). The DNA of the CDR3 is TGTGCCAGCAGCTCCCAGGGGGCCGCGAAGACCCAGTACTTC. Protein sequence: CASSSQGAAKTQYF.

In the case of this clone: At one of its ends the junction is not consistent with the germline gene, which may arise from a read error. The same CDR3 arises from other DNA sequences in this sample as well. The rearrangement links TRBV30 to TRBJ1-4; 7 bases fit TRBD1. Germline V gene sequence: CDR1 GTSNPN, CDR2 SVGIG (reference sequence). CDR3 length: 15 amino acids. The CDR3 region is CAWSTDRERNEKLFF. The CDR3 bases are TGCGCCTGGAGTACCGACAGGGAACGTAATGAAAAACTGTTTTTT.